This T cell receptor (beta chain) was recorded in a study of blood T cell repertoires in COVID-19 (TCRdb year 2020). The study in broad terms: Samples from collaborators originated in the United States, Italy and Spain and spanned both the acute and convalescent phases of COVID-19. The material from the prospective study consisted of cDNA or gDNA derived from T cells, B-cell-depleted T cells, or PBMCs. The dataset comprised deeply sampled blood TCRbeta repertoires from subjects exposed to, actively infected with, or recovered from COVID-19. A de-identified subject ID, COVID-19 status, age in years and sex were almost always included in the sample metadata. Where HLA class I and class II types were available, the types were taken from metadata supplied by the sample provider, not from assay-based typing. Samples came from the ongoing ImmuneRACE study (first 160 participants) plus 1,254 subjects from 6 global collaborators. The repertoires were made available in a free public database intended to serve as a resource for research on the immune response to SARS-CoV-2. Results the study describes overall, beyond this receptor: How much clinical and demographic metadata was included differed by source and by participant, and the metadata was provided uncurated.

TCRbeta CDR3 regions were amplified from genomic DNA by means of the immunoSEQ Assay, a bias-controlled multiplex PCR. On the study's bioinformatics: The number of nucleated cells in each sample was estimated from the amplification of reference gene primers within the assay. Sequence reads were collapsed and filtered to measure the absolute abundance of every unique TCRbeta CDR3 rearrangement. Productive Simpson clonality was computed per sample as the square root of Simpson's diversity index over productive rearrangements. Sourced from immuneACCESS, this table was stored by TCRdb with only in-frame sequences that have V and J called. A share of the clones is absent; for the studies checked, an unresolved V gene accounts for under half, and the remainder has no known explanation. The V and J calls and clone size were taken over from that table, and D and trimming were inferred from the DNA. For this sample the table gives 470,000 or so clones, of which about 89% were detected only once. In total, the top ten clones hold 4.3% of the sample.

V drops 3 bases and J drops 6 bases, leaving 8 bases in between. CDR1 DFQATT and CDR2 SNEGSKA are derived from the germline V gene (reference sequence). The CDR3 runs 12 residues from the cysteine to the phenylalanine. Solely the CDR3 DNA is kept, with 36 bases framed from the first base. As for this clone: It lacks a known antigen. Within one base of it there is no much larger clone, and no base qualities were kept.

Collaborating institutions collected whole blood in K2EDTA tubes following their own protocols. Collaborator samples were shipped for TCRbeta analysis as frozen whole blood, isolated PBMCs, or DNA extracted from either sample type. The TCR was taken from a woman under 40 with acute or convalescent COVID-19. Sequences were obtained from peripheral blood. Rearrangement joined TRBV20-1 to TRBJ2-2; the best D guess is TRBD2, with 5 bases matching. The CDR3 corresponds to CSASRGSGELFF. In nucleotide form, the sequence is TGCAGTGCTAGTCGGGGTTCCGGGGAGCTGTTTTTT.